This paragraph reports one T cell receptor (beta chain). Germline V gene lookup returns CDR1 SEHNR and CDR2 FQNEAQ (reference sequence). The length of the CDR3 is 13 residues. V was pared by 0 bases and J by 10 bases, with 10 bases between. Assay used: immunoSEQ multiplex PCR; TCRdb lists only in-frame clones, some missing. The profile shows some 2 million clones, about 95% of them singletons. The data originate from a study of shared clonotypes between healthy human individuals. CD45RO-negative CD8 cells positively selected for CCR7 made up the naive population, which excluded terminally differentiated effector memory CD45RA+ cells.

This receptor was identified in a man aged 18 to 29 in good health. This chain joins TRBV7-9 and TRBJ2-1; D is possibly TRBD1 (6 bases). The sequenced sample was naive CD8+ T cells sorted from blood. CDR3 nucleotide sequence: TGTGCCAGCAGCTTAGCCCTGGGGACAGAGCAGTTCTTC. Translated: CASSLALGTEQFF.